This record concerns one TCR beta chain sequence. Trimming took 2 bases from V and 0 from J, leaving 8 bases between them. The CDR3 is 15 residues long. Germline V CDR1 and CDR2: ENHRY, SYGVKD. The data derive from a study of blood T cell repertoires in COVID-19. Only in-frame clones appear in the TCRdb table, and some are missing; sequencing was by immunoSEQ multiplex PCR. The table includes 90,000 to 120,000 clones, 70% to 85% detected once. The source is a man in his 70s with active or convalescent COVID-19. This chain joins TRBV10-3 and TRBJ1-3; D call uncertain. Sequenced input: peripheral blood. CDR3 coding DNA: TGTGCCATCAGTGAGGTCCTGAGCTCTGGAAACACCATATATTTT. This encodes CAISEVLSSGNTIYF.